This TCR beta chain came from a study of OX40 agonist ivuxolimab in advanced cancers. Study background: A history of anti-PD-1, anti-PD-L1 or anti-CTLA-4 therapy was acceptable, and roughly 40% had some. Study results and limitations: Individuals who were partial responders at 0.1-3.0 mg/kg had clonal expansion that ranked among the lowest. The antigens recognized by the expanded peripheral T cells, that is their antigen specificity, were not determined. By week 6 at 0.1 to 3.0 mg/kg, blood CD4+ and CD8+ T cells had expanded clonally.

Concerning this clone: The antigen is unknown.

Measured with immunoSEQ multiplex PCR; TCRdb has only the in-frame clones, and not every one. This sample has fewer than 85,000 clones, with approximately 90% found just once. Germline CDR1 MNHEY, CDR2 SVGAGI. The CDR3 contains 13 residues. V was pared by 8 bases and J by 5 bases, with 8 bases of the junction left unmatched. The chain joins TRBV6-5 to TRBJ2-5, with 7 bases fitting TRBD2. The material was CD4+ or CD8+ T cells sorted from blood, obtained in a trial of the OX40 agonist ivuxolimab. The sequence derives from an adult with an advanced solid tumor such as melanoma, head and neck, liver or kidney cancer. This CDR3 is CASLGGGRETQYF. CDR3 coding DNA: TGTGCCAGCCTTGGGGGAGGGCGGGAGACCCAGTACTTC.